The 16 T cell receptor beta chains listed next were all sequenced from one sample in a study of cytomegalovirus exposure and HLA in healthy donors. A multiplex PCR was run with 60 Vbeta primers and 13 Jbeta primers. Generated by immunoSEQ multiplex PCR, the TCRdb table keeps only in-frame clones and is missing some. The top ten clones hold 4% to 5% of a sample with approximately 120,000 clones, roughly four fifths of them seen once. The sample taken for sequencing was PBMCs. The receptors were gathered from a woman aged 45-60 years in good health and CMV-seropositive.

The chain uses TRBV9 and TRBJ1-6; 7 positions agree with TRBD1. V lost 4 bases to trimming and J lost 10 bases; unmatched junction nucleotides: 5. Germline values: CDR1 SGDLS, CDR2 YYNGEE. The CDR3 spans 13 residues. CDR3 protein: CASSLQGYSPLHF. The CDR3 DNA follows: TGTGCCAGCAGCTTACAGGGGTACTCACCCCTCCACTTT. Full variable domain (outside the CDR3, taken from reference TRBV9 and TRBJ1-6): DSGVTQTPKHLITATGQRVTLRCSPRSGDLSVYWYQQSLDQGLQFLIQYYNGEERAKGNILERFSAQQFPDLHSELNLSSLELGDSALYFCASSLQGYSPLHFGNGTRLTVT.

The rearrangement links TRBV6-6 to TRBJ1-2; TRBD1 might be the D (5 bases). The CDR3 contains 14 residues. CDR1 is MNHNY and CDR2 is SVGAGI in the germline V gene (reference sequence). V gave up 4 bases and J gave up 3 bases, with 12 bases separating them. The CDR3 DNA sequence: TGTGCCAGCAGTTTATCAGGGTGGGACTATGGCTACACCTTC. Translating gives CASSLSGWDYGYTF.

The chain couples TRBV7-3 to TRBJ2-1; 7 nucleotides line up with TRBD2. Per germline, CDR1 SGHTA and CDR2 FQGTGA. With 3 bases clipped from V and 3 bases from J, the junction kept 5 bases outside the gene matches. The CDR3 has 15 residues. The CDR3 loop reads CASSLGTNLYNEQFF. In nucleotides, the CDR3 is TGTGCCAGCAGCTTGGGGACTAACCTCTACAATGAGCAGTTCTTC.

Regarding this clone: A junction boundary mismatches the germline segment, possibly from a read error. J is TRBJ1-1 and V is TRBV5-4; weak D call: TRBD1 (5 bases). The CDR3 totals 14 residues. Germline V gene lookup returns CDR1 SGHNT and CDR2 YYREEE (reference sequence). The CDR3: CASSLVQGYSEALF. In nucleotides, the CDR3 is TGTGCCAGCAGCTTGGTGCAGGGATACTCTGAAGCTCTCTTT.

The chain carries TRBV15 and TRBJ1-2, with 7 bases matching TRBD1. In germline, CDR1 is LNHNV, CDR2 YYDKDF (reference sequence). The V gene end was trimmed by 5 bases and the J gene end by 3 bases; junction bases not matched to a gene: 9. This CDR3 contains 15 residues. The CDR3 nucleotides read TGTGCCACCAGCGGAGGTGGAGGGGGCGACTATGGCTACACCTTC. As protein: CATSGGGGGDYGYTF. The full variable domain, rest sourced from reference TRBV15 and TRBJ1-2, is DAMVIQNPRYQVTQFGKPVTLSCSQTLNHNVMYWYQQKSSQAPKLLFHYYDKDFNNEADTPDNFQSRRPNTSFCFLDIRSPGLGDTAMYLCATSGGGGGDYGYTFGSGTRLTVV.

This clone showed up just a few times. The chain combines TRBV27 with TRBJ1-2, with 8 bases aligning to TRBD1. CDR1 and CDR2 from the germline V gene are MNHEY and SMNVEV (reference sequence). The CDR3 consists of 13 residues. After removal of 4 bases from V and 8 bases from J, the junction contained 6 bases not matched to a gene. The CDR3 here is CASSWGQERGYTF. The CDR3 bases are TGTGCCAGCAGTTGGGGACAGGAACGGGGCTACACCTTC.

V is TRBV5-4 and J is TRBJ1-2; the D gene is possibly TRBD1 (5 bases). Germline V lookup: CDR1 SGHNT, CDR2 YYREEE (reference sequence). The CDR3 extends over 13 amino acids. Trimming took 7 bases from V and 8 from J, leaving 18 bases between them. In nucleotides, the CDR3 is TGTGCCAGCTCGACAGAAAAACTACTCGGCTACACCTTC. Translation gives CASSTEKLLGYTF.

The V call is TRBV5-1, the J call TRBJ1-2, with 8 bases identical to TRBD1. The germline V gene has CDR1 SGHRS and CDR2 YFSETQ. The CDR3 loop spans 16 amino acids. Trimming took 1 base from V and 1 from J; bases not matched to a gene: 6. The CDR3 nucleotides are TGCGCCAGCAGCTTGCTTGGGACAGGCTTTAACTATGGCTACACCTTC. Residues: CASSLLGTGFNYGYTF.

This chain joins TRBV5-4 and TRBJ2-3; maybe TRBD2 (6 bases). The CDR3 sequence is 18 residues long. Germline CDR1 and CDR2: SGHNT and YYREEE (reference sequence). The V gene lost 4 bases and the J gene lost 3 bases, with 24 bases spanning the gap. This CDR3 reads CASSPGAAGPGWTDTQYF. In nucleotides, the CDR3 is TGTGCCAGCAGCCCTGGGGCCGCGGGGCCAGGATGGACAGATACGCAGTATTTT.

CDR3 sequence: CASSPTVAQGQLVRNTIYF. The DNA of the CDR3 is TGTGCCAGCAGCCCCACGGTGGCGCAGGGTCAATTGGTACGAAACACCATATATTTT. The V call is TRBV7-9, the J call TRBJ1-3; TRBD1 is a possible D gene (5 bases). The CDR3 is 19 residues long. Trimming removed 5 bases at V and 5 bases at J, with 28 bases between. Germline CDR1 reads SEHNR; CDR2 reads FQNEAQ (reference sequence).

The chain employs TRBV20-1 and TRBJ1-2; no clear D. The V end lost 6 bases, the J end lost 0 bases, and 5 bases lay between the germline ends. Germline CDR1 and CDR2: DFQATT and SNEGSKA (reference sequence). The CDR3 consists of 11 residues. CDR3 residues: CSAPANYGYTF. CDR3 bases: TGCAGTGCCCCTGCTAACTATGGCTACACCTTC.

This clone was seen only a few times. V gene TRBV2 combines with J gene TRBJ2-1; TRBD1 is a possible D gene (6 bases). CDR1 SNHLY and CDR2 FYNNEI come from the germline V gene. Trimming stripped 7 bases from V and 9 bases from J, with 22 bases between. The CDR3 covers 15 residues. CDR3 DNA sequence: TGTGCCAGCATGACTTTGACAGGTAGACCAGTTGAGCAGTTCTTC. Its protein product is CASMTLTGRPVEQFF.

CDR3 nucleotide sequence: TGTGCCAGCTCACCAGGACCGGGGAGCAATCAGCCCCAGCATTTT. Protein sequence: CASSPGPGSNQPQHF. This chain connects TRBV18 to TRBJ1-5; no definite D call. CDR1 is KGHSH and CDR2 is LQKENI in the germline V gene. With 2 bases removed from V and 1 base from J, the gap between germline ends came to 9 bases. The length of the CDR3 is 15 residues. The full variable domain, its missing parts supplied by reference TRBV18 and TRBJ1-5, is NAGVMQNPRHLVRRRGQEARLRCSPMKGHSHVYWYRQLPEEGLKFMVYLQKENIIDESGMPKERFSAEFPKEGPSILRIQQVVRGDSAAYFCASSPGPGSNQPQHFGDGTRLSIL.

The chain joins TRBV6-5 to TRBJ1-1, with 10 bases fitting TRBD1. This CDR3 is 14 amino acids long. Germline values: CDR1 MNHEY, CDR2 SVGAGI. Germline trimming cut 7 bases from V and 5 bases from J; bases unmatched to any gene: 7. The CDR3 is CASTRQGAETEAFF. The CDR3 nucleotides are TGTGCCAGCACCAGACAGGGGGCTGAGACTGAAGCTTTCTTT.

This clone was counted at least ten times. Written as DNA, the CDR3 is TGTGCCAGTAGTCCCACAGGGGAACTAGCCAAAAACATTCAGTACTTC. It yields the protein CASSPTGELAKNIQYF. The gene calls are TRBV19 and TRBJ2-4, with TRBD1 matching 7 bases. Germline V lookup: CDR1 LNHDA, CDR2 SQIVND (reference sequence). This CDR3 contains 16 residues. With V trimmed by 5 bases and J by 0 bases, 7 bases remained unmatched.

CDR3 coding DNA: TGTGCCAGCATGAGGGACAGGGATAATTCACCCCTCCACTTT. Translating it yields CASMRDRDNSPLHF. The chain links TRBV6-1 to TRBJ1-6; TRBD1 agrees at 9 bases. Trimming cost V 7 bases and J 5 bases; bases outside gene matches: 3. Germline V gene sequence: CDR1 MNHNS, CDR2 SASEGT. This CDR3 comprises 14 residues.